The sequence of this TCR beta chain was determined in a study of CD8+CD57+ T cells in acquired aplastic anemia. Genomic DNA provided the template from which TCR beta VDJ and CDR3 profiles were obtained. MiXCR, applied by TCRdb to the reads, yields one record per CDR3 protein. The sample carries fewer than 250,000 distinct CDR3 sequences, approximately 45% recorded once. This clonotype was recorded many times. It was patients with CD8+CD57+ cell expansion by flow cytometry who were chosen for sequencing. The CDR3 spans 15 residues. Germline V CDR1 and CDR2: SGHDN, FVKESK. Germline trimming cut 0 bases from V and 4 bases from J; bases unmatched to any gene: 4.

The sequenced sample was sorted CD4+, CD8+, or CD8+CD57+ T cells (not recorded which) from PBMCs. The chain is built from TRBV14 and TRBJ1-2, with TRBD1 matching over 8 bases. This sequence originates from a human donor with aplastic anemia. The CDR3 region has the DNA TGTGCCAGCAGCCAAGATGGACAGGGCCCCTATGGCTACACCTTC. Its protein is CASSQDGQGPYGYTF.